The T cell receptor (beta chain) described here comes from a study of cytomegalovirus exposure and HLA in healthy donors. Study-wide results and limits: Compared with the roughly 730-donor mean, an Asian-associated ancestry cluster reportedly had fewer N-insertions, according to a later analysis. Later analysis associated a missense DCLRE1C variant with TCR beta V- and J-gene trimming. A previous analysis found most TCR beta V segments productive roughly 87% or roughly 30% of the time. Later work found most CMV-associated TCR beta chains apparently HLA-restricted.

The PCR used 60 Vbeta and 13 Jbeta primers. Sequenced by immunoSEQ multiplex PCR; TCRdb stores in-frame clones only, minus some. The sample comprises some 170,000 clones, approximately 80% of which are singletons, and 4.9% rests with the top ten. After removal of 1 base from V and 6 bases from J, the junction contained 3 bases not matched to a gene. The length of the CDR3 is 14 residues. Germline-derived CDR1 and CDR2 are LNHNV and YYDKDF (reference sequence). In the case of this clone: Its antigen remains unknown.

The sample was PBMCs. The sequence derives from a woman aged 18-29 years in good health and CMV-seropositive. The chain links TRBV15 to TRBJ2-3; 8 bases are a match to TRBD2. In DNA form, the CDR3 reads TGTGCCACCAGCAGAGTGGCTAGCGGGGATACGCAGTATTTT. Residues: CATSRVASGDTQYF.